The 18 T cell receptor beta chains below all came from one sample that was sequenced in a study of cytomegalovirus exposure and HLA in healthy donors. Some clones are missing from TCRdb's copy, which holds only in-frame ones; the method was immunoSEQ multiplex PCR. Here the sample spans 71,000 or so clones, around 94% being singletons. Sequenced material: PBMCs. The origin of the receptors is a woman younger than 30 in good health and CMV-seropositive.

This clone showed up just once. The chain couples TRBV28 to TRBJ1-5; TRBD1 matches 8 bases. Germline values: CDR1 MDHEN, CDR2 SYDVKM. The length of the CDR3 is 13 residues. The V segment lost 2 bases and the J segment 9 bases; nucleotides outside the gene matches: 3. CDR3 residues: CASSLPGGWPQHF. DNA for the CDR3: TGTGCCAGCAGTTTACCAGGGGGCTGGCCCCAGCATTTT. The full variable domain, rest sourced from reference TRBV28 and TRBJ1-5, is DVKVTQSSRYLVKRTGEKVFLECVQDMDHENMFWYRQDPGLGLRLIYFSYDVKMKEKGDIPEGYSVSREKKERFSLILESASTNQTSMYLCASSLPGGWPQHFGDGTRLSIL.

For this clone: At one of its ends the junction is not consistent with the germline gene, which may arise from a read error. The V call is TRBV27, the J call TRBJ1-2; 9 nucleotides match TRBD1. CDR1 MNHEY and CDR2 SMNVEV come from the germline V gene (reference sequence). CDR3 length equals 14 residues. The CDR3 nucleotides are TGTGCCAGCGGTTTGACAGGGGGAGGGAAAGGCTACACCTTC. Protein product: CASGLTGGGKGYTF.

V and J are TRBV28 and TRBJ1-5; D might be TRBD1 (6 bases). Trimming removed 1 base from V and 0 bases from J, with 16 bases in between. Germline V lookup: CDR1 MDHEN, CDR2 SYDVKM. CDR3 length equals 18 residues. The CDR3 spells CASSLSGQPAYSNQPQHF. CDR3 in DNA: TGTGCCAGCAGTTTATCTGGACAGCCCGCGTATAGCAATCAGCCCCAGCATTTT. Based on the CDR3 plus reference TRBV28 and TRBJ1-5, the full variable domain is DVKVTQSSRYLVKRTGEKVFLECVQDMDHENMFWYRQDPGLGLRLIYFSYDVKMKEKGDIPEGYSVSREKKERFSLILESASTNQTSMYLCASSLSGQPAYSNQPQHFGDGTRLSIL.

The genes are TRBV5-4 and TRBJ2-5; D ambiguous. V gave up 0 bases and J gave up 5 bases, with 11 bases separating them. This CDR3 comprises 14 residues. Germline CDR1 SGHNT, CDR2 YYREEE (reference sequence). CDR3 protein: CASSLARNGETQYF. The CDR3 nucleotides are TGTGCCAGCAGCTTGGCCAGGAACGGTGAGACCCAGTACTTC.

The rearrangement joins TRBV7-2 to TRBJ2-3; D is possibly TRBD2 (5 bases). From germline, CDR1 is SGHTA and CDR2 FQGNSA. The CDR3 runs 15 residues. The V gene lost 2 bases and the J gene lost 1 base, with 10 bases spanning the gap. The CDR3 loop is CASSLFGSGTDTQYF. The CDR3 DNA sequence: TGTGCCAGCAGCTTATTTGGTAGCGGCACAGATACGCAGTATTTT.

The genes are TRBV7-6 and TRBJ2-7; D not certain. Germline V gives CDR1 SGHVS, CDR2 FNYEAQ. Trimming stripped 2 bases from V and 3 bases from J, with 8 bases between. The CDR3 spans 13 residues. The CDR3, as DNA: TGTGCCAGCAGCTTATCGACTGTCTACGAGCAGTACTTC. Translation gives CASSLSTVYEQYF.

V and J are TRBV5-4 and TRBJ1-2, with TRBD1 identical over 7 bases. CDR3 size: 14 residues. The germline gives CDR1 SGHNT, CDR2 YYREEE (reference sequence). V dropped 2 bases and J dropped 4; count of bases not matched to a gene: 5. The CDR3 DNA reads as TGTGCCAGCAGCTTAGGGGACAGAGGCTATGGCTACACCTTC. Its protein product is CASSLGDRGYGYTF.

This clone came up a few times. The gene calls are TRBV18 and TRBJ2-7, with TRBD2 matching 12 bases. Losses at the gene ends were 10 bases for V and 2 bases for J; bases not matched to a gene: 6. This CDR3 has 14 amino acids. Germline V lookup: CDR1 KGHSH, CDR2 LQKENI. The CDR3: CATLPSGGAYEQYF. The CDR3 DNA reads TGTGCCACCCTTCCTAGCGGGGGGGCCTACGAGCAGTACTTC.

In this sample, this clone turned up once. The rearrangement joins TRBV7-8 to TRBJ1-2, with TRBD1 as a possible D gene (5 bases). The V end was cut by 2 bases, the J end by 2 bases, with 12 bases between. CDR1 and CDR2 from the germline V gene are SGHVS and FQNEAQ. The length of the CDR3 is 15 residues. The CDR3 coding sequence is TGTGCCAGCAGCTTAAGGGGCAGGGTAAACTATGGCTACACCTTC. It encodes CASSLRGRVNYGYTF.

The chain uses TRBV4-2 and TRBJ1-2; a possible D gene is TRBD1 (6 bases). The CDR3 loop spans 18 amino acids. CDR1 is LGHNA and CDR2 is YNFKEQ in the germline V gene. V gave up 2 bases and J gave up 4 bases, with 23 bases separating them. CDR3 amino acids: CASSQNLPGHSSGYGYTF. For the CDR3, the DNA is TGTGCCAGCAGCCAAAATCTTCCGGGACACTCGTCTGGCTATGGCTACACCTTC.

The chain uses TRBV19 and TRBJ1-4; D ambiguous. The CDR3 covers 16 residues. The germline V and J ends were trimmed by 3 bases and 0 bases, with 11 bases remaining between them. Germline V gives CDR1 LNHDA, CDR2 SQIVND (reference sequence). CDR3 amino acids: CASSILTAATNEKLFF. CDR3 bases: TGTGCCAGTAGTATTTTGACTGCTGCAACTAATGAAAAACTGTTTTTT.

J is TRBJ2-7 and V is TRBV5-5; no reliable D call. V lost 2 bases, J lost 9 bases, and 12 bases lay in between. From germline, CDR1 is SGHKS and CDR2 YYEKEE (reference sequence). This CDR3 region has 12 residues. This CDR3 reads CASSFPGYGQYF. The CDR3 region has the DNA TGTGCCAGCAGCTTCCCAGGATATGGGCAGTACTTC.

V and J are TRBV7-9 and TRBJ2-2, with 7 nucleotides matching TRBD1. The V segment lost 5 bases and the J segment 5 bases; nucleotides outside the gene matches: 11. The CDR3 runs to 16 residues. Looked up from germline, CDR1 is SEHNR and CDR2 is FQNEAQ (reference sequence). CDR3 sequence: CASSPRGFENTGELFF. Written as DNA, the CDR3 is TGTGCCAGCAGCCCCAGGGGGTTTGAGAATACCGGGGAGCTGTTTTTT.

The chain carries TRBV5-4 and TRBJ2-2, with TRBD2 identical over 10 bases. Germline CDR1 reads SGHNT; CDR2 reads YYREEE (reference sequence). The length of the CDR3 is 16 residues. J was trimmed by 4 bases and V by 0 bases; bases with no gene match: 3. The CDR3 DNA reads TGTGCCAGCAGCTTGGGTCTAGCGGGAGTCACCGGGGAGCTGTTTTTT. Its translation: CASSLGLAGVTGELFF.

The J gene is TRBJ1-5, the V gene TRBV2; D gene ambiguous. Germline assignment: CDR1 SNHLY and CDR2 FYNNEI. With 7 bases removed from V and 0 bases from J, the gap between germline ends came to 7 bases. The CDR3 is made up of 13 amino acids. In DNA form, the CDR3 reads TGTGCCAGCACGGGTCATAGCAATCAGCCCCAGCATTTT. This translates into CASTGHSNQPQHF.

The chain uses TRBV29-1 and TRBJ2-1; 8 bases are shared with TRBD1. This CDR3 region has 13 residues. Germline V lookup: CDR1 SQVTM, CDR2 ANQGSEA. J was trimmed by 5 bases and V by 7 bases; bases with no gene match: 7. The CDR3 coding sequence is TGCAGCGCCGAGGCGGACAGGGACAATGAGCAGTTCTTC. Its translation is CSAEADRDNEQFF.

The gene calls are TRBV29-1 and TRBJ2-1; TRBD1 is a possible D gene (7 bases). Between the trimmed V and J ends, which lost 5 bases and 7 bases, there was a span of 24 bases. Germline CDR1 and CDR2: SQVTM and ANQGSEA. CDR3 length: 16 residues. The CDR3 region is CSVLRGSQGGRNEQFF. In DNA form, the CDR3 reads TGCAGCGTTCTCCGGGGCTCCCAGGGGGGCAGGAATGAGCAGTTCTTC.

The chain carries TRBV30 and TRBJ2-1, with D possibly TRBD1 on 5 matching bases. The CDR3 length is 12 residues. The V and J ends lost 2 bases and 12 bases respectively, with 14 bases between them. Germline CDR1 GTSNPN, CDR2 SVGIG (reference sequence). The CDR3 bases are TGTGCCTGGAGTAATCAGGGCCGCGGGCAGTTCTTC. It is translated as CAWSNQGRGQFF.